This T cell receptor (beta chain) was recovered during a study of T-cell reconstitution after alpha-beta-depleted transplantation in children. Study findings and constraints: The study reportedly traced alpha-beta T cells about two months after transplant to several hundred expanded graft clones.

This clonotype was found many times. Its antigen is currently unknown. Preparing the TCRbeta library involved the use of unique molecular identifiers. TCRdb passed the PCR reads through MiXCR, listing each CDR3 protein once. The data hold around 300,000 distinct CDR3 sequences, with over 9% observed a single time. This specimen was PBMCs, taken before TCRalphabeta/CD19-depleted stem cell transplant. This receptor was obtained from a boy less than two years old with acute myeloid leukemia, due to receive a stem cell transplant.

This CDR3 reads CASSLEPRRAGEQYF. The CDR3, as DNA: TGTGCCAGCAGCTTAGAGCCTCGGAGGGCCGGGGAGCAGTACTTC. This rearrangement joins TRBV7-2 to TRBJ2-7, with a possible D match to TRBD2 (6 bases). The ends were cut back, 1 base at V and 7 bases at J, with 17 bases in the middle. CDR3 length: 15 amino acids. Germline lookup yields CDR1 SGHTA and CDR2 FQGNSA.